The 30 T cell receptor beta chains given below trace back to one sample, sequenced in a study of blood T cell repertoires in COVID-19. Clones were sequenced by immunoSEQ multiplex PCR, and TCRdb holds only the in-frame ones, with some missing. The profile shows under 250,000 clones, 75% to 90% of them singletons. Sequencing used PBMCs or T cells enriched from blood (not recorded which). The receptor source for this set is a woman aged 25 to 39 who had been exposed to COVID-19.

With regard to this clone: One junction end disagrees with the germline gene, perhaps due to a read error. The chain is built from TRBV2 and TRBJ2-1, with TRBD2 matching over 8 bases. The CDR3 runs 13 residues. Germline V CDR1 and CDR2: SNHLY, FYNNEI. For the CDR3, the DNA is TGTGCCAGCAGTGTGGCCAGATGGCGGGAGGAAATCTTC. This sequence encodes CASSVARWREEIF.

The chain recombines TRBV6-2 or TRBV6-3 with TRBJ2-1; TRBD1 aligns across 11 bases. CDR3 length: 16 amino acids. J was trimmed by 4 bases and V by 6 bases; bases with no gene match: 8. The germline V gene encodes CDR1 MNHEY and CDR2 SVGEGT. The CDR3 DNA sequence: TGTGCCAGCAGCCCCGGGACAGGGGGTGAATACAATGAGCAGTTCTTC. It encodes CASSPGTGGEYNEQFF.

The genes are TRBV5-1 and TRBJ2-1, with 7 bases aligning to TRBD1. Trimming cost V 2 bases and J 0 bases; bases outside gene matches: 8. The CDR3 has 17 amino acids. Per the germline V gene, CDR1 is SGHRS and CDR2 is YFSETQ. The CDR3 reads CASSLRPGQSSYNEQFF. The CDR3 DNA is TGCGCCAGCAGCTTAAGACCGGGACAGAGCTCCTACAATGAGCAGTTCTTC.

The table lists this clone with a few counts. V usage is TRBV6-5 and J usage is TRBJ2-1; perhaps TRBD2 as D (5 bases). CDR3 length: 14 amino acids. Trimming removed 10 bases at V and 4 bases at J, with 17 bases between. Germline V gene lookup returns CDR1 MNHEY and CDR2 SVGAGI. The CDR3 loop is CATSRQLGYNEQFF. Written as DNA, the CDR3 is TGTGCCACCTCCCGTCAACTAGGTTACAATGAGCAGTTCTTC.

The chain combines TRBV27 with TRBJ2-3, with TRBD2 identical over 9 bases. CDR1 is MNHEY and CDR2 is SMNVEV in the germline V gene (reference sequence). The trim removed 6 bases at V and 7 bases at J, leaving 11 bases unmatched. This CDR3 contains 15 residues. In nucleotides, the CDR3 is TGTGCCAGCAGCCCCGTGGGTAGCGGGAGAAATACGCAGTATTTT. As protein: CASSPVGSGRNTQYF.

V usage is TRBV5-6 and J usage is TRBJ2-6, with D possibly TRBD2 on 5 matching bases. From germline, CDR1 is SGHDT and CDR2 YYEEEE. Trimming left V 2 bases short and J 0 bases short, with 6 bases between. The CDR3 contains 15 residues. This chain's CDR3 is CASSFRGSGANVLTF. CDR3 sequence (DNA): TGTGCCAGCAGCTTCCGGGGCTCTGGGGCCAACGTCCTGACTTTC.

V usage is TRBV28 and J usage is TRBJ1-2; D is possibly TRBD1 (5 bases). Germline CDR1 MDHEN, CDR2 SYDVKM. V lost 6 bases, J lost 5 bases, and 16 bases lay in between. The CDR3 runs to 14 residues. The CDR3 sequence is CASRPPGGVYGYTF. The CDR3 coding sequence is TGTGCCAGCAGACCTCCGGGGGGGGTTTATGGCTACACCTTC.

The CDR3 here is CASSQPPGFSGYTF. DNA of the CDR3: TGCGCCAGCAGCCAACCCCCAGGGTTCTCTGGCTACACCTTC. This chain uses TRBV4-1 with TRBJ1-2, with TRBD1 as a possible D gene (5 bases). Trimming took off 2 bases at V and 7 bases at J, with 14 bases between the two ends. The germline gives CDR1 MGHRA, CDR2 YSYEKL. CDR3 length: 14 amino acids.

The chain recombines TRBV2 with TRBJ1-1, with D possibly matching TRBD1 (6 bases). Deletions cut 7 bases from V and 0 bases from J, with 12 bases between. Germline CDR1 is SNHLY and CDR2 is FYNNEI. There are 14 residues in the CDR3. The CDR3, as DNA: TGTGCCAGCACCCCTGACAGGCTGAACACTGAAGCTTTCTTT. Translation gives CASTPDRLNTEAFF.

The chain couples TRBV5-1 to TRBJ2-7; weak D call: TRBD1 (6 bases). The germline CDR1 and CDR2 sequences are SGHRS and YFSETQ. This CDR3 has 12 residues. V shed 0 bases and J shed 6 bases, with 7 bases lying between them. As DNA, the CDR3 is TGCGCCAGCAGCTTGGAACAGGGCGAGCAGTACTTC. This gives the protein CASSLEQGEQYF. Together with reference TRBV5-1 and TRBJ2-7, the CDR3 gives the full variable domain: KAGVTQTPRYLIKTRGQQVTLSCSPISGHRSVSWYQQTPGQGLQFLFEYFSETQRNKGNFPGRFSGRQFSNSRSEMNVSTLELGDSALYLCASSLEQGEQYFGPGTRLTVT.

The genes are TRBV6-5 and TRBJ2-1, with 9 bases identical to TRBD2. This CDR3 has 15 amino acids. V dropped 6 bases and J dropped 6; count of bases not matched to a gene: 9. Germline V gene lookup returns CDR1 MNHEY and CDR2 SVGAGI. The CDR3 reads CASRKAGGTANEQFF. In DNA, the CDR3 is TGTGCCAGCAGGAAAGCGGGAGGCACCGCCAATGAGCAGTTCTTC.

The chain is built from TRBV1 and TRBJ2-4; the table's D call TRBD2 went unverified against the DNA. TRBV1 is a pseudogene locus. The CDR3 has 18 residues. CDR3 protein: CTSSQERLAGGTKNIQYF. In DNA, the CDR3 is TGCACCAGCAGCCAGGAACGGCTAGCGGGAGGGACCAAAAACATTCAGTACTTC.

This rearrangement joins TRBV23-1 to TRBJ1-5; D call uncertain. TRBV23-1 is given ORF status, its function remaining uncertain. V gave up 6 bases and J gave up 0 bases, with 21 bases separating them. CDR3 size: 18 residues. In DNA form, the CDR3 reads TGCGCCAGCAGCCAGACAAGCCCGTATCCTTATAGCAATCAGCCCCAGCATTTT. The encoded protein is CASSQTSPYPYSNQPQHF.

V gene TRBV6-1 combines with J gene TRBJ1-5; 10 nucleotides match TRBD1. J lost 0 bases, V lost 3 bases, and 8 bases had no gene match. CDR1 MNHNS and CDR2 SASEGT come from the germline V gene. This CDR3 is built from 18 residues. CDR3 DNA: TGTGCCAGCAGTGATAGGGACAGGGGAGGCCTTAGCAATCAGCCCCAGCATTTT. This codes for CASSDRDRGGLSNQPQHF.

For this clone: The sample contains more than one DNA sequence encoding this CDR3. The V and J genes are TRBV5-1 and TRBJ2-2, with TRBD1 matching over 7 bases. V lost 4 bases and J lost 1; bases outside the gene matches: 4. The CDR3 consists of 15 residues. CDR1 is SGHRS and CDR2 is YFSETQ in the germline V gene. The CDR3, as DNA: TGCGCCAGCAGCCTTCGGACAGGGAACACCGGGGAGCTGTTTTTT. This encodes CASSLRTGNTGELFF.

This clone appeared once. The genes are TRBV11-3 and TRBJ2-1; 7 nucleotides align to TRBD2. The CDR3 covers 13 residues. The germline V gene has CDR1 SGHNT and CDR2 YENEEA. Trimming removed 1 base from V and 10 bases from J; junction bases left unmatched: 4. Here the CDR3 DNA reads TGTGCCAGCAGCTTAGGGGGGGGAGCGGAGCAGTTCTTC. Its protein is CASSLGGGAEQFF.

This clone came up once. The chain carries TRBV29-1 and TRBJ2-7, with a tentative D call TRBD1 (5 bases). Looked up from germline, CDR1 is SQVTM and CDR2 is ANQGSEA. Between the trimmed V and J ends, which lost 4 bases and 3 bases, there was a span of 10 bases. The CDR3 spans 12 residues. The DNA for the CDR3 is TGCAGCGTTGCCTTGACAGACTACGAGCAGTACTTC. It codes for CSVALTDYEQYF.

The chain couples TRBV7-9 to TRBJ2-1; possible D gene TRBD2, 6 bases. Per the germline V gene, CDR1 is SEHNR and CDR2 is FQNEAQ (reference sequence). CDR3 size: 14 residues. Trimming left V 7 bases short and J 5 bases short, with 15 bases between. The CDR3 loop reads CASNRDLANNEQFF. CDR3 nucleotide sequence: TGTGCCAGCAACCGGGACTTAGCCAACAATGAGCAGTTCTTC.

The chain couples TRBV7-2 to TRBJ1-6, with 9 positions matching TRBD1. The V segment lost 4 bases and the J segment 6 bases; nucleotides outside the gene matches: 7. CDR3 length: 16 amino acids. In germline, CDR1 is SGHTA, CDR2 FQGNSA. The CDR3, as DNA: TGTGCCAGCAGCTCTAACAGGGGGCTTCCTAATTCACCCCTCCACTTT. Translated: CASSSNRGLPNSPLHF.

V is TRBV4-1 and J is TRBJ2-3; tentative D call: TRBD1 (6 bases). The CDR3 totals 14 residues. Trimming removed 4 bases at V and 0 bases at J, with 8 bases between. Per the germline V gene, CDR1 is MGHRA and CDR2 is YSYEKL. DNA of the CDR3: TGCGCCAGCAGCCGACAGGAAAGCACAGATACGCAGTATTTT. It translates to CASSRQESTDTQYF.

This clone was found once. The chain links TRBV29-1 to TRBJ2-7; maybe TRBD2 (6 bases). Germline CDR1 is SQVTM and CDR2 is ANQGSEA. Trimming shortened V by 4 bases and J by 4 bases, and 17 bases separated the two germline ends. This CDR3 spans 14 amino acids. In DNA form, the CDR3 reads TGCAGCGTTGTTGCCGGGCGGGACGGATACGAGCAGTACTTC. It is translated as CSVVAGRDGYEQYF.

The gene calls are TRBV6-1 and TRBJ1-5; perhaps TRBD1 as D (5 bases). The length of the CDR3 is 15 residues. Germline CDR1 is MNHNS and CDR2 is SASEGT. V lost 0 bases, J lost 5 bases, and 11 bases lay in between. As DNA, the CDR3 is TGTGCCAGCAGTGAAGCGGGGGGATTATATCAGCCCCAGCATTTT. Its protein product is CASSEAGGLYQPQHF.

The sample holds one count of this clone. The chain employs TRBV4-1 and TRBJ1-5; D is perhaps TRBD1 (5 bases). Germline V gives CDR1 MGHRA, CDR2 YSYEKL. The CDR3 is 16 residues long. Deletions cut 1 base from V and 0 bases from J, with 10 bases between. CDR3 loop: CASSQVSGISNQPQHF. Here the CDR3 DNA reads TGCGCCAGCAGCCAAGTTTCAGGGATTAGCAATCAGCCCCAGCATTTT.

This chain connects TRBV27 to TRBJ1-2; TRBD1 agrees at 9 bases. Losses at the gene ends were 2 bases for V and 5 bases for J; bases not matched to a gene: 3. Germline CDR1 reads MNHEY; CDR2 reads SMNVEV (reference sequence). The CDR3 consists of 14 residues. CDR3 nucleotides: TGTGCCAGCAGTTTAAGGGGACAGGGTTATGGCTACACCTTC. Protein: CASSLRGQGYGYTF.

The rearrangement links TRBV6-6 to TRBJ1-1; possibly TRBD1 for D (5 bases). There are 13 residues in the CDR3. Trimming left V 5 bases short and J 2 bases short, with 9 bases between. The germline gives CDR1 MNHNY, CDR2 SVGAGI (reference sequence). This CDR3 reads CASSAGQNTEAFF. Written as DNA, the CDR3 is TGTGCCAGCAGTGCAGGGCAAAACACTGAAGCTTTCTTT.

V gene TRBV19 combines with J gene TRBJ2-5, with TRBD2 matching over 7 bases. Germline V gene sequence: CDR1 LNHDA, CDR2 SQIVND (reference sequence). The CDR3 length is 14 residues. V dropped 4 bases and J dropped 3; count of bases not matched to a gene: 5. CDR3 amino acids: CASSTGTTEETQYF. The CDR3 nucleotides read TGTGCCAGTAGTACAGGGACTACAGAAGAGACCCAGTACTTC.

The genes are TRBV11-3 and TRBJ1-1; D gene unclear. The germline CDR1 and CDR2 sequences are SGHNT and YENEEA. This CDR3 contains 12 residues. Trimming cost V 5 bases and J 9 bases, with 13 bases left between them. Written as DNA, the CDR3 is TGTGCCAGCAGCCCCTGGGCAAGGAAAGCTTTCTTT. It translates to CASSPWARKAFF.

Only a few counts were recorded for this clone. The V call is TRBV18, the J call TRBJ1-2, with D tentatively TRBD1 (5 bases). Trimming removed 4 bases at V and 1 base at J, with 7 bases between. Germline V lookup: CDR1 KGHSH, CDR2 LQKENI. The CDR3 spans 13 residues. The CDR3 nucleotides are TGTGCCAGCTCACAGGGGATTAACTATGGCTACACCTTC. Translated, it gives CASSQGINYGYTF.

The CDR3 region has the DNA TGTGCCAGCGCGGGAGGATCGTTTAATTCACCCCTCCACTTT. Its translation is CASAGGSFNSPLHF. V usage is TRBV2 and J usage is TRBJ1-6; D gene ambiguous. The V gene lost 8 bases and the J gene lost 6 bases, with 14 bases spanning the gap. This CDR3 contains 14 residues. CDR1 SNHLY and CDR2 FYNNEI come from the germline V gene.

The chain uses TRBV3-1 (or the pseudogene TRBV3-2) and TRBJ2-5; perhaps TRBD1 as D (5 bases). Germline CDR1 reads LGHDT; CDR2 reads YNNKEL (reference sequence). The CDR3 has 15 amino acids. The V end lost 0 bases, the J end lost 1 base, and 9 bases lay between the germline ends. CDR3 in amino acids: CASSQDSGFQETQYF. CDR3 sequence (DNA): TGTGCCAGCAGCCAAGATTCAGGGTTCCAAGAGACCCAGTACTTC.